This T cell receptor (beta chain) was captured in a study of radiotherapy plus CTLA-4 blockade in lung cancer. Study conclusions and caveats: In blood, early T cell clone dynamics reportedly predicted response best, together with interferon-beta. TCR clones originating in tumors grew in number in blood after radiotherapy plus ipilimumab.

Those patients who had chemo-refractory metastatic non-small-cell lung cancer were given focal radiation along with CTLA-4 blockade through ipilimumab. This clone was detected a few times. Its antigen is not known. The table came from immunoSEQ multiplex PCR; TCRdb's copy has only in-frame clones and leaves some out. This table has more than 60,000 clones, approximately 76% appearing once. This CDR3 region has 11 residues. CDR1 and CDR2 (germline): SNHLY, FYNNEI. The V and J ends lost 2 bases and 11 bases respectively, with 7 bases between them. The TCR was taken from a human donor with non-small cell lung cancer who had a complete response to radiotherapy plus ipilimumab. The V call is TRBV2, the J call TRBJ1-3; D remains unclear. The source was peripheral blood, collected from a patient treated with radiotherapy plus ipilimumab. Here the CDR3 reads CASSENIPIYF. The CDR3 DNA reads as TGTGCCAGCAGTGAAAACATCCCCATATATTTT.